This entry concerns a single T cell receptor beta chain. Its antigen is still unknown. Preparation of TRB cDNA libraries relied on 5' RACE carrying UMI labels. TCRdb reprocessed the 5' RACE reads, with one entry per CDR3 protein and no DNA. This sample contains some 110,000 distinct CDR3 sequences. The germline V gene encodes CDR1 SGHRS and CDR2 YFSETQ. The CDR3 totals 16 residues. Cells that were CD45RO-CCR7+CD27+CD95- constituted naive CD8+ T cells. This entry belongs to a study of CXCR3-negative and CXCR3-positive naive CD8 T cells. Study-level information: The libraries yielded roughly 130 million TRB reads, about 1.5 +/- 0.3 million each. Study-wide points: TRB CDR3s were more hydrophobic in CXCR3-positive than in CXCR3-negative naive cells. Naive CXCR3-positive and CXCR3-negative cells shared TRBV-TRBJ usage; memory cells diverged.

Material for sequencing was naive CXCR3+ CD8+ T cells from blood. Indicated subset: CD45RO-CCR7+CD27+CD95- naive CD8+ T cells expressing CXCR3 (TNR3+). The chain employs TRBV5-1 and TRBJ2-7; TCRdb proposes TRBD2, but this gene call is untestable without DNA. This receptor was obtained from a human donor in good health. Some clones in this sample may be carry-over from other donors' samples. The CDR3 sequence: CASSLAGGSYSYEQYF.